This T cell receptor beta chain was recorded in a study of memory CD4+ T cells and cytomegalovirus serostatus. Study in general: Of the healthy Belgian adults, fewer than 10 were CMV seropositive and fewer than 30 seronegative.

The sort gate was single viable CD3+CD4+CD8-CD45RO+ cells for memory CD4+ T cells. TCRdb's table, derived via immunoSEQ multiplex PCR, lists solely in-frame clones and lacks some. The sample consists of about 61,000 clones, 82% of them appearing once. The sequenced sample was memory CD4+ T cells from blood. The receptor's source is an adult in good health and CMV-seronegative.

The CDR3 region has the DNA TGCGCCAGCAGGGAGACTAGCGGCTCCTACAATGAGCAGTTCTTC. Translating gives CASRETSGSYNEQFF. The J gene is TRBJ2-1, the V gene TRBV5-1; TRBD2 agrees at 9 bases. The germline V gene encodes CDR1 SGHRS and CDR2 YFSETQ. The CDR3 spans 15 residues. The ends lost 5 bases at V and 0 bases at J; junction bases unmatched: 3.